The 21 T cell receptor beta chains listed next were all sequenced from one sample in a study of blood T cell repertoires in COVID-19. Clones were read by immunoSEQ multiplex PCR, and TCRdb kept only the in-frame ones, dropping some. Counted here are about 410,000 clones, about 90% occurring once; the ten biggest clones make up approximately 0.65%. The sequenced sample was PBMCs or T cells enriched from blood (not recorded which). These receptors were collected from a man aged 18 to 29 who had recovered from COVID-19.

The J gene is TRBJ1-4, the V gene TRBV6-5; 8 bases align to TRBD1. In germline, CDR1 is MNHEY, CDR2 SVGAGI. V shed 6 bases and J 2 bases; nucleotides not matched to a gene: 5. There are 15 residues in the CDR3. CDR3 amino acids: CASSRGQGTNEKLFF. In nucleotides, the CDR3 is TGTGCCAGCAGCCGCGGACAGGGCACTAATGAAAAACTGTTTTTT.

The chain employs TRBV4-1 and TRBJ2-2; 7 bases align to TRBD2. This CDR3 region has 15 residues. The V segment lost 0 bases and the J segment 5 bases; nucleotides outside the gene matches: 3. Germline lookup yields CDR1 MGHRA and CDR2 YSYEKL. CDR3 sequence reads: CASSQEAGVTGELFF. CDR3 nucleotide sequence: TGCGCCAGCAGCCAAGAGGCGGGAGTTACCGGGGAGCTGTTTTTT.

This clone was seen more than once but under ten times. The V and J genes are TRBV6-1 and TRBJ1-3; the D gene is possibly TRBD1 (5 bases). The CDR3 length is 16 residues. Looked up from germline, CDR1 is MNHNS and CDR2 is SASEGT. Trimming cost V 3 bases and J 3 bases, with 15 bases left between them. CDR3 sequence reads: CASSEILGLRGNTIYF. The CDR3, as DNA: TGTGCCAGCAGTGAGATTTTGGGGCTTCGTGGAAACACCATATATTTT.

The chain links TRBV2 to TRBJ2-7; the D gene is possibly TRBD1 (7 bases). V was shortened by 6 bases and J by 7 bases, with 19 bases between the two germline ends. The CDR3 is made up of 14 amino acids. From germline, CDR1 is SNHLY and CDR2 FYNNEI. CDR3 amino acids: CASSPVEGAREQYF. In DNA, the CDR3 is TGTGCCAGCAGCCCAGTGGAGGGGGCGCGGGAGCAGTACTTC.

This chain uses TRBV4-1 with TRBJ1-1; D gene unclear. CDR3 length: 14 amino acids. Trimming left V 0 bases short and J 5 bases short, with 10 bases between. The germline V gene has CDR1 MGHRA and CDR2 YSYEKL. CDR3 sequence: CASSQDLDDTEAFF. CDR3 coding DNA: TGCGCCAGCAGCCAAGATTTAGATGATACTGAAGCTTTCTTT.

This rearrangement joins TRBV19 to TRBJ2-7, with D possibly being TRBD2 (6 bases). V gave up 1 base and J gave up 5 bases, with 6 bases separating them. CDR1 is LNHDA, CDR2 SQIVND, per germline (reference sequence). The length of the CDR3 is 12 residues. In DNA form, the CDR3 reads TGTGCCAGTAGTATAGCGGGGGACGAGCAGTACTTC. Its protein product is CASSIAGDEQYF. The full variable domain, completed using reference TRBV19 and TRBJ2-7, is DGGITQSPKYLFRKEGQNVTLSCEQNLNHDAMYWYRQDPGQGLRLIYYSQIVNDFQKGDIAEGYSVSREKKESFPLTVTSAQKNPTAFYLCASSIAGDEQYFGPGTRLTVT.

The chain employs TRBV18 and TRBJ2-7; D unresolved. The V gene lost 4 bases and the J gene lost 5 bases, with 18 bases spanning the gap. The CDR3 is 15 amino acids. Germline values: CDR1 KGHSH, CDR2 LQKENI. CDR3 residues: CASSQKSDLGDEQYF. The CDR3 DNA reads TGTGCCAGCTCACAAAAATCCGACCTAGGAGACGAGCAGTACTTC.

The rearrangement uses TRBV11-3 and TRBJ2-1; D perhaps matches TRBD2 (6 bases). V was trimmed by 2 bases and J by 5 bases, leaving 16 bases between them. The CDR3 spans 16 residues. Germline V gene lookup returns CDR1 SGHNT and CDR2 YENEEA. The DNA for the CDR3 is TGTGCCAGCAGCTTATGGGGACGGGAGCGAAACAATGAGCAGTTCTTC. Protein sequence: CASSLWGRERNNEQFF. Full variable domain (missing parts from reference TRBV11-3 and TRBJ2-1): EAGVVQSPRYKIIEKKQPVAFWCNPISGHNTLYWYLQNLGQGPELLIRYENEEAVDDSQLPKDRFSAERLKGVDSTLKIQPAELGDSAVYLCASSLWGRERNNEQFFGPGTRLTVL.

The chain recombines TRBV28 with TRBJ1-5, with a possible D match to TRBD1 (5 bases). The CDR3 loop spans 15 amino acids. Germline CDR1 is MDHEN and CDR2 is SYDVKM. Trimming removed 5 bases at V and 3 bases at J, with 14 bases between. CDR3: CASSPPDRPNQPQHF. In DNA, the CDR3 is TGTGCCAGCAGTCCTCCCGACAGACCCAATCAGCCCCAGCATTTT. Together with reference TRBV28 and TRBJ1-5, the CDR3 gives the full variable domain: DVKVTQSSRYLVKRTGEKVFLECVQDMDHENMFWYRQDPGLGLRLIYFSYDVKMKEKGDIPEGYSVSREKKERFSLILESASTNQTSMYLCASSPPDRPNQPQHFGDGTRLSIL.

The V call is TRBV24-1, the J call TRBJ1-1, with 7 bases identical to TRBD1. Unmatched junction bases numbered 2, after V lost 2 bases and J lost 0 bases. CDR1 is KGHDR, CDR2 SFDVKD, per germline. The CDR3 length is 15 residues. The CDR3 region has the DNA TGTGCCACCAGTGATTCCGGGACAGTGAACACTGAAGCTTTCTTT. Translation: CATSDSGTVNTEAFF.

The chain recombines TRBV28 with TRBJ1-5; D is unclear. Germline values: CDR1 MDHEN, CDR2 SYDVKM. The V end was cut by 2 bases, the J end by 1 base, with 12 bases between. This CDR3 contains 16 residues. The CDR3 is CASSLPTTISNQPQHF. The CDR3 DNA reads as TGTGCCAGCAGTTTACCAACTACCATAAGCAATCAGCCCCAGCATTTT.

This chain links TRBV6-5 with TRBJ1-1; D might be TRBD1 (5 bases). The CDR3 contains 14 residues. V was trimmed by 5 bases and J by 4 bases, leaving 14 bases between them. Germline V gene sequence: CDR1 MNHEY, CDR2 SVGAGI. The CDR3 loop reads CASSPGPGGTEAFF. The DNA of the CDR3 is TGTGCCAGCAGTCCCGGGCCCGGGGGCACTGAAGCTTTCTTT.

The CDR3 DNA follows: TGTGCCAGCAGCGTAGCTACGGACTCCACAGATACGCAGTATTTT. This encodes CASSVATDSTDTQYF. This chain connects TRBV9 to TRBJ2-3; tentatively, D is TRBD2 (5 bases). Looked up from germline, CDR1 is SGDLS and CDR2 is YYNGEE. There are 15 residues in the CDR3. V lost 0 bases, J lost 2 bases, and 10 bases lay in between.

This clone has just one count. The genes are TRBV5-4 and TRBJ1-2, with 9 positions matching TRBD1. The CDR3 is 14 amino acids. CDR1 SGHNT and CDR2 YYREEE come from the germline V gene (reference sequence). V was clipped by 0 bases and J by 8 bases; unmatched bases: 5. The CDR3 reads CASSLDRGRGGYTF. The CDR3 DNA follows: TGTGCCAGCAGCTTGGACAGGGGGCGCGGAGGCTACACCTTC.

The J gene is TRBJ1-2, the V gene TRBV5-4, with 10 bases identical to TRBD1. Per the germline V gene, CDR1 is SGHNT and CDR2 is YYREEE (reference sequence). The V segment lost 4 bases and the J segment 2 bases; nucleotides outside the gene matches: 2. CDR3 length: 14 amino acids. In nucleotides, the CDR3 is TGTGCCAGCAGCAAGACAGGGGGCAACTATGGCTACACCTTC. Encoded protein: CASSKTGGNYGYTF.

The V call is TRBV3-1 (or the pseudogene TRBV3-2), the J call TRBJ1-1; D is unresolved. Trimming left V 2 bases short and J 3 bases short, with 7 bases between. This CDR3 is built from 13 residues. Germline CDR1 and CDR2: LGHDT and YNNKEL (reference sequence). CDR3 sequence reads: CASSQSGDTEAFF. The CDR3 coding sequence is TGTGCCAGCAGCCAATCCGGGGACACTGAAGCTTTCTTT.

This sequence joins TRBV11-3 and TRBJ2-7; weak D call: TRBD1 (5 bases). CDR1 is SGHNT and CDR2 is YENEEA in the germline V gene. V was cut by 1 base and J by 5 bases, with 12 bases left in between. This CDR3 comprises 14 residues. This CDR3 is CASSLGSGSDEQYF. CDR3 in DNA: TGTGCCAGCAGCTTAGGCTCAGGGTCGGACGAGCAGTACTTC.

The gene calls are TRBV3-1 (or the pseudogene TRBV3-2) and TRBJ1-5, with D possibly matching TRBD1 (6 bases). Germline V gene lookup returns CDR1 LGHDT and CDR2 YNNKEL (reference sequence). The V gene lost 2 bases and the J gene lost 5 bases, with 7 bases spanning the gap. The CDR3 runs to 13 residues. The CDR3 loop reads CASSQYRDQPQHF. The CDR3 nucleotides read TGTGCCAGCAGCCAATACAGGGATCAGCCCCAGCATTTT.

Concerning this clone: Additional DNA sequences in this sample encode the identical CDR3. The chain uses TRBV12-3 or TRBV12-4 and TRBJ1-2; no clear D gene. V lost 2 bases, J lost 6 bases, and 7 bases lay in between. The CDR3 loop spans 12 amino acids. CDR3 amino acids: CASSLRGNGYTF. For the CDR3, the DNA is TGTGCCAGCAGTTTAAGAGGGAATGGCTACACCTTC.

The chain uses TRBV7-2 and TRBJ1-6; D gene uncertain. The V end was cut by 1 base, the J end by 3 bases, with 4 bases between. Germline CDR1 SGHTA, CDR2 FQGNSA. This CDR3 has 14 amino acids. For the CDR3, the DNA is TGTGCCAGCAGCTTAGATATCTATAATTCACCCCTCCACTTT. Encoded protein: CASSLDIYNSPLHF.

The chain is built from TRBV7-9 and TRBJ2-1, with 11 bases that match TRBD2. CDR3 size: 18 residues. Germline V CDR1 and CDR2: SEHNR, FQNEAQ (reference sequence). V shed 5 bases, J shed 0 bases, and the junction held 9 bases outside the gene matches. CDR3 residues: CASSAGTSGLYSYNEQFF. In DNA, the CDR3 is TGTGCCAGCAGCGCCGGGACTAGCGGTTTGTACTCCTACAATGAGCAGTTCTTC.